This T cell receptor (beta chain) was profiled in a study of CD8 T cells in Susac syndrome. With V trimmed by 8 bases and J by 3 bases, 7 bases remained unmatched. The germline CDR1 and CDR2 sequences are MNHNY and SVGAGI (reference sequence). CDR3 length: 13 amino acids. An amount of RNA that ranged from roughly 0.45 to 1 ug was reverse transcribed with random hexamers. TCRdb redid the calling of the immunoSEQ multiplex PCR reads with MiXCR, one entry per CDR3 protein. The sample lists under 200,000 distinct CDR3 sequences, 94% occurring once. The chain joins TRBV6-6 to TRBJ2-7; 7 nucleotides agree with TRBD1. The sequence was collected from a human donor with Susac syndrome. Input material: CD4+ T cells from PBMCs. This CDR3 reads CASRQGVNYEQYF. The CDR3 DNA follows: TGTGCCAGCCGACAGGGCGTAAACTACGAGCAGTACTTC.